The 15 T cell receptor beta chains in this list originate from one sample, sequenced in a study of control samples from healthy donors and cancer patients. Generated by immunoSEQ multiplex PCR, the TCRdb table keeps only in-frame clones and is missing some. The data contain roughly 86,000 clones, approximately 95% of them singletons. The sample was blood. These receptor sequences come from a woman under 40 in good health.

The chain couples TRBV3-1 (or the pseudogene TRBV3-2) to TRBJ2-5, with D possibly TRBD1 on 5 matching bases. Germline CDR1 reads LGHDT; CDR2 reads YNNKEL (reference sequence). CDR3 length: 15 residues. Trimming took off 0 bases at V and 5 bases at J, with 13 bases between the two ends. CDR3 region: CASSQDHVRAETQYF. As DNA, the CDR3 is TGTGCCAGCAGCCAAGATCACGTCAGGGCTGAGACCCAGTACTTC.

The chain recombines TRBV7-2 with TRBJ2-7, with D unclear. The germline V and J ends were trimmed by 2 bases and 1 base, with 12 bases remaining between them. The CDR3 consists of 15 residues. Germline assignment: CDR1 SGHTA and CDR2 FQGNSA. The CDR3 DNA sequence: TGTGCCAGCAGCTTATCTTCGGGCAAATCCTACGAGCAGTACTTC. This encodes CASSLSSGKSYEQYF.

The chain has TRBV7-9 and TRBJ2-7, with 9 positions matching TRBD1. The length of the CDR3 is 15 residues. Losses at the gene ends were 4 bases for V and 6 bases for J; bases not matched to a gene: 10. CDR1 is SEHNR, CDR2 FQNEAQ, per germline (reference sequence). DNA of the CDR3: TGTGCCAGCAGCTCGACCGGGACAGGGTTCTCCGAGCAGTACTTC. Translated, it gives CASSSTGTGFSEQYF.

This chain links TRBV3-1 (or the pseudogene TRBV3-2) with TRBJ1-1; 7 positions match TRBD1. The CDR3 runs 13 residues. Germline lookup yields CDR1 LGHDT and CDR2 YNNKEL (reference sequence). V lost 2 bases, J lost 5 bases, and 2 bases stayed unmatched. This CDR3 reads CASSQYRGTEAFF. The CDR3 DNA follows: TGTGCCAGCAGCCAATACAGGGGTACTGAAGCTTTCTTT.

The chain is built from TRBV6-5 and TRBJ2-7; no reliable D call. V lost 5 bases to trimming and J lost 6 bases, with 14 bases between them. The CDR3 runs to 13 residues. Germline values: CDR1 MNHEY, CDR2 SVGAGI. CDR3 sequence: CASSSVRESEQYF. DNA of the CDR3: TGTGCCAGCAGTAGCGTAAGAGAGAGCGAGCAGTACTTC.

The chain uses TRBV28 and TRBJ2-7; D possibly corresponds to TRBD1 (5 bases). Germline V gives CDR1 MDHEN, CDR2 SYDVKM. V shed 5 bases and J shed 2 bases, with 13 bases lying between them. CDR3 length equals 14 residues. The CDR3 DNA sequence: TGTGCCAGCAGTCCTCGGACACAAGCCTACGAGCAGTACTTC. Its protein product is CASSPRTQAYEQYF. Supplemented by reference TRBV28 and TRBJ2-7, the full variable domain reads DVKVTQSSRYLVKRTGEKVFLECVQDMDHENMFWYRQDPGLGLRLIYFSYDVKMKEKGDIPEGYSVSREKKERFSLILESASTNQTSMYLCASSPRTQAYEQYFGPGTRLTVT.

The rearrangement joins TRBV12-3 or TRBV12-4 to TRBJ2-3; D unclear. The CDR3 covers 13 residues. Between the trimmed V and J ends, which lost 6 bases and 4 bases, there was a span of 11 bases. The DNA for the CDR3 is TGTGCCAGCAGCCCTCCGAGTCCAGATACGCAGTATTTT. Its protein is CASSPPSPDTQYF.

For the CDR3, the DNA is TGTGCCAGCAGCTTAGAGGGGACAGTCCAGGGGCAGTTCTTC. Encoded protein: CASSLEGTVQGQFF. The chain recombines TRBV7-9 with TRBJ2-1; 7 bases line up with TRBD1. The germline V gene encodes CDR1 SEHNR and CDR2 FQNEAQ (reference sequence). The V segment lost 1 base and the J segment 12 bases; nucleotides outside the gene matches: 9. This CDR3 has 14 amino acids.

The chain has TRBV5-1 and TRBJ1-1; tentative D call: TRBD1 (6 bases). Per germline, CDR1 SGHRS and CDR2 YFSETQ. The CDR3 runs 15 residues. V dropped 1 base and J dropped 1 base, with 11 bases sitting between them. This CDR3 is CASSLRTQGNTEAFF. In nucleotides, the CDR3 is TGCGCCAGCAGCTTGCGGACACAGGGGAACACTGAAGCTTTCTTT. The complete variable domain, with remaining parts taken from reference TRBV5-1 and TRBJ1-1, reads KAGVTQTPRYLIKTRGQQVTLSCSPISGHRSVSWYQQTPGQGLQFLFEYFSETQRNKGNFPGRFSGRQFSNSRSEMNVSTLELGDSALYLCASSLRTQGNTEAFFGQGTRLTVV.

This chain links TRBV11-2 with TRBJ2-1; TRBD2 aligns across 8 bases. CDR3 length: 16 residues. J lost 2 bases, V lost 1 base, and 4 bases had no gene match. Germline V gives CDR1 SGHAT, CDR2 FQNNGV. The CDR3 region is CASSLAGSGAYNEQFF. CDR3 sequence (DNA): TGTGCCAGCAGCTTAGCGGGTAGCGGGGCCTACAATGAGCAGTTCTTC. Full variable domain (remainder filled in from reference TRBV11-2 and TRBJ2-1): EAGVAQSPRYKIIEKRQSVAFWCNPISGHATLYWYQQILGQGPKLLIQFQNNGVVDDSQLPKDRFSAERLKGVDSTLKIQPAKLEDSAVYLCASSLAGSGAYNEQFFGPGTRLTVL.

This rearrangement joins TRBV7-9 to TRBJ2-1, with D tentatively TRBD1 (6 bases). This CDR3 spans 17 amino acids. CDR1 and CDR2 (germline): SEHNR, FQNEAQ (reference sequence). V lost 1 base and J 0 bases, leaving 13 bases between the germline ends. The CDR3: CASSLGQGTNSYNEQFF. The CDR3 coding sequence is TGTGCCAGCAGCTTAGGTCAGGGGACCAACTCCTACAATGAGCAGTTCTTC. Full variable domain (outside the CDR3, taken from reference TRBV7-9 and TRBJ2-1): DTGVSQNPRHKITKRGQNVTFRCDPISEHNRLYWYRQTLGQGPEFLTYFQNEAQLEKSRLLSDRFSAERPKGSFSTLEIQRTEQGDSAMYLCASSLGQGTNSYNEQFFGPGTRLTVL.

J is TRBJ2-7 and V is TRBV2, with TRBD1 matching over 7 bases. The CDR3 contains 14 residues. From germline, CDR1 is SNHLY and CDR2 FYNNEI. V gave up 2 bases and J gave up 2 bases; unmatched junction bases: 3. The CDR3 region is CASSETGTAYEQYF. The CDR3 DNA follows: TGTGCCAGCAGTGAAACCGGGACAGCCTACGAGCAGTACTTC.

The genes are TRBV5-1 and TRBJ2-1; 14 bases fit TRBD2. Germline V gives CDR1 SGHRS, CDR2 YFSETQ. V shed 4 bases and J 5 bases; nucleotides not matched to a gene: 17. The CDR3 is 20 residues long. The chain's CDR3 is CASSQWVGTSGGAVNNEQFF. The CDR3 region has the DNA TGCGCCAGCAGCCAGTGGGTCGGGACTAGCGGGGGAGCTGTTAACAATGAGCAGTTCTTC.

Here the CDR3 reads CASSSLTMNYNEQFF. In DNA, the CDR3 is TGTGCCAGCAGTTCCCTCACAATGAACTACAATGAGCAGTTCTTC. This chain connects TRBV28 to TRBJ2-1; no clear D. CDR3 length equals 15 residues. V dropped 4 bases and J dropped 3 bases, with 13 bases sitting between them. Germline V CDR1 and CDR2: MDHEN, SYDVKM.

J is TRBJ2-6 and V is TRBV10-1, with 11 bases that match TRBD2. Losses at the gene ends were 10 bases for V and 0 bases for J; bases not matched to a gene: 11. Germline CDR1 and CDR2: WNHNN and SYGVQD (reference sequence). The CDR3 is made up of 18 amino acids. The CDR3 loop reads CATITGTSGPSGANVLTF. The CDR3 DNA is TGCGCCACCATAACCGGGACTAGCGGACCCTCTGGGGCCAACGTCCTGACTTTC.